Sequencing of this T cell receptor beta chain was carried out in a study of OX40 agonist ivuxolimab in advanced cancers. Across the study: The study gave patients intravenous ivuxolimab at 0.01 to 10 mg/kg every 2 weeks. Patients receiving dose escalation had hepatocellular carcinoma, melanoma, renal cell or head and neck cancer.

Remarks on this clone: The target antigen is unknown.

Regarding the study as a whole: Some nonresponders additionally presented with little normalized T-cell clonal expansion. CD4+ and CD8+ T cells in blood underwent clonal expansion by week 6 at 0.1 to 3.0 mg/kg.

Only in-frame clones appear in the TCRdb table, and some are missing; sequencing was by immunoSEQ multiplex PCR. Found here are about 65,000 clones, roughly 91% of them singletons; the top ten hold under 0.5%. This CDR3 is built from 14 residues. CDR1 and CDR2 from the germline V gene are SGHRS and YFSETQ. Trimming left V 0 bases short and J 4 bases short, with 7 bases between. The material sequenced was CD4+ or CD8+ T cells sorted from blood, taken in a trial of the OX40 agonist ivuxolimab. This rearrangement joins TRBV5-1 to TRBJ2-2; D remains unclear. The TCR comes from an adult with an advanced solid tumor such as melanoma, head and neck, liver or kidney cancer. CDR3 sequence reads: CASSLEALTGELFF. The CDR3 coding sequence is TGCGCCAGCAGCTTGGAGGCCCTCACCGGGGAGCTGTTTTTT.